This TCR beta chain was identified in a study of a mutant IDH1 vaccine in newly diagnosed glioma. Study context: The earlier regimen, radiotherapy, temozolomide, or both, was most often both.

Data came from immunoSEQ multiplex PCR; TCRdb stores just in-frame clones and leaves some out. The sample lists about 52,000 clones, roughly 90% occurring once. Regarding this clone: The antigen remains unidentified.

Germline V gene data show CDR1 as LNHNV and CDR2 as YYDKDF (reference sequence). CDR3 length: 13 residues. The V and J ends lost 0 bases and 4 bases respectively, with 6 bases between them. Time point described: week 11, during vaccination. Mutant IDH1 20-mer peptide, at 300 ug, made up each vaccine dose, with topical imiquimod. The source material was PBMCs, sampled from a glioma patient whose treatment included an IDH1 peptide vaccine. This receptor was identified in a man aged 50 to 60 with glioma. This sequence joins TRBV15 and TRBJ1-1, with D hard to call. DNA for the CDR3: TGTGCCACCAGCAGAGATCGGAGCACTGAAGCTTTCTTT. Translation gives CATSRDRSTEAFF.